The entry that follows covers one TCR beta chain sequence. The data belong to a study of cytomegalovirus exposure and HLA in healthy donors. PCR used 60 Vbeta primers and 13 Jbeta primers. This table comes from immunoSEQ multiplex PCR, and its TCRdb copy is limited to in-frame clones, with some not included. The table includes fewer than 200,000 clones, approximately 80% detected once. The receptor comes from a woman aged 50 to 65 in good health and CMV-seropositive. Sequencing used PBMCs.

CDR3 amino acids: CASRITGAWRQDTQYF. The CDR3 DNA is TGTGCCAGCAGGATTACAGGGGCTTGGAGGCAAGATACGCAGTATTTT. J is TRBJ2-3 and V is TRBV6-6; 7 bases agree with TRBD1. The CDR3 runs 16 residues. Germline V CDR1 and CDR2: MNHNY, SVGAGI (reference sequence). V lost 6 bases and J lost 5; bases outside the gene matches: 14.